This paragraph covers one T cell receptor beta chain sequence. Its specific antigen is unknown. Base qualities were left out, and no much larger clone turns up one base away. From the cysteine up to the phenylalanine, the CDR3 has a length of 16 residues. Only the CDR3 DNA is retained, 48 bases long and in frame from the first base. V is clipped by 2 bases and J by 4 bases, and the sequence between their germline boundaries is 14 bases long. CDR1 is given as ENHRY and CDR2 as SYGVKD, both from the germline V gene. The sample was run on an Illumina HiSeq 2500. TCR beta libraries were prepared by quantitative 5'-RACE with molecular barcodes. In the authors' own workflow: Disease-linked TCR variants were identified with a new computational method built on a probabilistic model of VDJ rearrangement. TCRdb took the public reads, trimmed them with fastp at Q25, ran MiXCR for clone calling and kept in-frame beta chains. Here each entry gathers all rows of one CDR3 protein and keeps the most common genes and DNA. TCRdb, not the original authors, processed these V and J calls. This sample lists 450,000 to 550,000 distinct CDR3 sequences; about 5.4% were detected once. Jointly, the top ten make up around 3.5% of the sample.

The data were taken from a study of CD8 T cells in ankylosing spondylitis (dated by TCRdb to about 2017). Broadly, across the study: To find TCR variants linked to disease, the study profiled T cell receptor beta repertoires in ankylosing spondylitis patients and healthy donors. Peripheral blood was sampled, and synovial fluid was also collected from ankylosing spondylitis patients. The full study cohort comprised 25 ankylosing spondylitis patients and 85 to 120 healthy donors. General findings and caveats noted by the study authors: A TCR beta motif made up of seven or eight highly homologous amino acid variants appeared to be characteristic of blood from ankylosing spondylitis patients. Significant enrichment of the disease-linked clones was reported in matched synovial fluid samples from ankylosing spondylitis patients. The disease-linked clones showed a CD8+ phenotype and occurred at relatively low frequencies in peripheral blood. Some motif variants were previously reported in synovial fluid and blood of reactive arthritis patients, suggesting common disease-initiation mechanisms.

Sequencing was performed on blood, either unsorted or a sorted T cell fraction (not recorded which). The receptor comes from a male donor with ankylosing spondylitis. Recombination connected TRBV10-3 to TRBJ2-2; the D segment cannot be called with confidence. The base sequence is TGTGCCATCAGTGAGAGGGCGAAGGTCGGCACCGGGGAGCTGTTTTTT. Its translation is CAISERAKVGTGELFF.